This passage covers 2 T cell receptor beta chains from one sample sequenced in a study of cytomegalovirus exposure and HLA in healthy donors. The PCR made use of 60 Vbeta and 13 Jbeta primers. TCRdb's copy holds only in-frame clones and misses some; the assay was immunoSEQ multiplex PCR. The sample contains about 240,000 clones, roughly 87% of which appear only once. Sample: PBMCs. Every receptor here comes from a middle-aged woman in good health and CMV-seropositive.

The chain links TRBV4-2 to TRBJ2-3; TRBD2 aligns across 12 bases. V dropped 4 bases and J dropped 3; count of bases not matched to a gene: 8. Germline assignment: CDR1 LGHNA and CDR2 YNFKEQ. This CDR3 contains 17 residues. The chain's CDR3 is CASSPRLAGAGTDTQYF. CDR3 DNA: TGTGCCAGCAGCCCCAGACTAGCGGGAGCGGGAACAGATACGCAGTATTTT.

This sequence joins TRBV29-1 and TRBJ1-4, with 7 bases aligning to TRBD1. The CDR3 has 14 residues. Germline trimming cut 7 bases from V and 6 bases from J; bases unmatched to any gene: 11. Germline CDR1 SQVTM, CDR2 ANQGSEA. DNA of the CDR3: TGCAGCGCCAGTGACCGGGACAGAGATGAAAAACTGTTTTTT. This translates into CSASDRDRDEKLFF.